A single sample is the source of the 20 T cell receptor beta chains below, sequenced in a study of OX40 agonist ivuxolimab in advanced cancers. Some clones are missing from TCRdb's copy, which holds only in-frame ones; the method was immunoSEQ multiplex PCR. The data contain tens of thousands of clones, about 91% of them singletons. The sample here was CD4+ or CD8+ T cells sorted from blood, taken in a trial of the OX40 agonist ivuxolimab. The receptors were sampled from an adult with an advanced solid tumor such as melanoma, head and neck, liver or kidney cancer.

The V and J genes are TRBV6-6 and TRBJ2-5; unclear D gene. CDR1 and CDR2 (germline): MNHNY, SVGAGI (reference sequence). The CDR3 consists of 14 residues. The V end was cut by 0 bases, the J end by 2 bases, with 7 bases between. The CDR3 coding sequence is TGTGCCAGCAGTTACTCAGGGCTTCAAGAGACCCAGTACTTC. Its protein is CASSYSGLQETQYF.

The J gene is TRBJ2-7, the V gene TRBV14; 7 bases align to TRBD2. V lost 0 bases to trimming and J lost 5 bases; unmatched junction nucleotides: 13. Germline V gene lookup returns CDR1 SGHDN and CDR2 FVKESK. The CDR3 consists of 17 residues. The CDR3, as DNA: TGTGCCAGCAGCCAAGAGTCTGGGGCCGGCGGGAGACACGAGCAGTACTTC. It yields the protein CASSQESGAGGRHEQYF.

The J gene is TRBJ2-2, the V gene TRBV30; 11 nucleotides agree with TRBD2. The CDR3 totals 17 residues. Trimming took 3 bases from V and 3 from J; bases not matched to a gene: 9. The germline V gene has CDR1 GTSNPN and CDR2 SVGIG (reference sequence). The CDR3 DNA follows: TGTGCCTGGAGGTACTTAGCGGGAGGGCCAGACACCGGGGAGCTGTTTTTT. This codes for CAWRYLAGGPDTGELFF. The variable domain in full, with the rest retrieved from reference TRBV30 and TRBJ2-2, is SQTIHQWPATLVQPVGSPLSLECTVEGTSNPNLYWYRQAAGRGLQLLFYSVGIGQISSEVPQNLSASRPQDRQFILSSKKLLLSDSGFYLCAWRYLAGGPDTGELFFGEGSRLTVL.

This chain uses TRBV13 with TRBJ1-4; no reliable D call. V gave up 4 bases and J gave up 7 bases, with 16 bases separating them. This CDR3 region has 15 residues. Germline values: CDR1 PRHDT, CDR2 FYEKMQ (reference sequence). The CDR3 DNA is TGTGCCAGCAGCTACCGGTTGAGCATAGGTGAAAAACTGTTTTTT. Its protein product is CASSYRLSIGEKLFF.

The chain uses TRBV13 and TRBJ2-3, with a tentative D call TRBD1 (5 bases). The V gene's germline CDR1 is PRHDT and CDR2 FYEKMQ (reference sequence). Between the trimmed V and J ends, which lost 5 bases and 2 bases, there was a span of 14 bases. The CDR3 spans 15 residues. CDR3 loop: CASSPGWVATDTQYF. In DNA form, the CDR3 reads TGTGCCAGCAGCCCAGGGTGGGTAGCCACAGATACGCAGTATTTT.

The gene calls are TRBV2 and TRBJ2-5; tentatively, D is TRBD1 or TRBD2 (5 bases each). CDR3 length: 13 amino acids. V lost 3 bases and J lost 2, with 7 bases in between. Germline CDR1 is SNHLY and CDR2 is FYNNEI. CDR3 nucleotides: TGTGCCAGCAGTGAGGGACCACAAGAGACCCAGTACTTC. It codes for CASSEGPQETQYF.

The gene calls are TRBV30 and TRBJ1-3; TRBD1 might be the D (5 bases). V dropped 4 bases and J dropped 5 bases, with 12 bases sitting between them. This CDR3 comprises 13 residues. Germline V gene sequence: CDR1 GTSNPN, CDR2 SVGIG (reference sequence). The CDR3 DNA sequence: TGTGCCTGGAACTTAGGGGTGCGAAACACCATATATTTT. Its protein product is CAWNLGVRNTIYF. The full variable domain, completed using reference TRBV30 and TRBJ1-3, is SQTIHQWPATLVQPVGSPLSLECTVEGTSNPNLYWYRQAAGRGLQLLFYSVGIGQISSEVPQNLSASRPQDRQFILSSKKLLLSDSGFYLCAWNLGVRNTIYFGEGSWLTVV.

The rearrangement joins TRBV4-3 to TRBJ2-7, with 10 bases matching TRBD2. Germline V gene lookup returns CDR1 LGHNA and CDR2 YSLEER. V gave up 6 bases and J gave up 2 bases; unmatched junction bases: 7. The CDR3 length is 15 residues. CDR3 sequence (DNA): TGCGCCAGCAGTCAAACTAGCGGGGACCCCTACGAGCAGTACTTC. Its translation: CASSQTSGDPYEQYF.

This clone was counted a few times. The gene calls are TRBV2 and TRBJ1-5; TRBD1 is a possible D gene (5 bases). The CDR3 runs to 15 residues. The V and J ends lost 3 bases and 0 bases respectively, with 9 bases between them. Germline-derived CDR1 and CDR2 are SNHLY and FYNNEI. Written as DNA, the CDR3 is TGTGCCAGCAGTGAGGGACCTTATAGCAATCAGCCCCAGCATTTT. Protein product: CASSEGPYSNQPQHF.

The chain recombines TRBV13 with TRBJ1-2; 12 bases are a match to TRBD1. The CDR3 extends over 14 amino acids. The V and J ends lost 5 bases and 6 bases, in that order; junction bases with no gene match: 4. Germline V gene data show CDR1 as PRHDT and CDR2 as FYEKMQ (reference sequence). The CDR3: CASSLGQGADGYTF. CDR3 DNA sequence: TGTGCCAGCAGCCTGGGACAGGGGGCTGATGGCTACACCTTC.

The V and J genes are TRBV29-1 and TRBJ1-1; 9 bases match TRBD1. Losses at the gene ends were 4 bases for V and 5 bases for J; bases not matched to a gene: 5. The CDR3 contains 13 residues. The germline V gene encodes CDR1 SQVTM and CDR2 ANQGSEA. In DNA form, the CDR3 reads TGCAGCGTTGTACCACAGGGGGCAACTGAAGCTTTCTTT. It is translated as CSVVPQGATEAFF.

V is TRBV27 and J is TRBJ2-7; TRBD2 agrees at 8 bases. The CDR3 length is 15 residues. The germline gives CDR1 MNHEY, CDR2 SMNVEV (reference sequence). V lost 6 bases, J lost 8 bases, and 15 bases stayed unmatched. The chain's CDR3 is CASRALGGASFQQYF. For the CDR3, the DNA is TGTGCCAGCAGGGCCCTCGGGGGGGCATCTTTTCAGCAGTACTTC.

As for this clone: One end of the junction is discordant with germline, which a read error may explain. The rearrangement links TRBV5-1 to TRBJ1-1; D ambiguous. The CDR3 runs 15 residues. The germline gives CDR1 SGHRS, CDR2 YFSETQ. CDR3 nucleotides: TGCGCCAGCAGTTTGGGCCACGGGATGAACACTGAAGCTTTCTTT. It specifies CASSLGHGMNTEAFF.

The chain has TRBV30 and TRBJ2-7; D perhaps matches TRBD2 (5 bases). CDR1 is GTSNPN and CDR2 is SVGIG in the germline V gene (reference sequence). The V end was cut by 0 bases, the J end by 2 bases, with 11 bases between. CDR3 length: 14 residues. The CDR3 region is CAWSVWRTPYEQYF. DNA of the CDR3: TGTGCCTGGAGTGTATGGCGGACTCCCTACGAGCAGTACTTC.

This chain uses TRBV6-1 with TRBJ2-5, with 11 nucleotides matching TRBD2. The CDR3 has 17 amino acids. The V gene's germline CDR1 is MNHNS and CDR2 SASEGT. J gave up 4 bases and V 2 bases, and 9 bases lay outside the gene matches. The CDR3 region is CASSESRLAGSGETQYF. The CDR3 nucleotides read TGTGCCAGCAGTGAATCCAGACTAGCGGGATCTGGAGAGACCCAGTACTTC.

The CDR3 nucleotides are TGTGCCGGAAAAGGACAGGGGGAGGAGGATGGCTACACCTTC. Translated, it gives CAGKGQGEEDGYTF. The chain combines TRBV7-9 with TRBJ1-2; 10 nucleotides line up with TRBD1. The CDR3 is 14 amino acids. Germline CDR1 reads SEHNR; CDR2 reads FQNEAQ (reference sequence). V was pared by 11 bases and J by 6 bases, with 12 bases of the junction left unmatched.

The chain has TRBV7-9 and TRBJ1-1; TRBD1 matches 9 bases. The CDR3 has 17 residues. V shed 2 bases, J shed 5 bases, and the junction held 12 bases outside the gene matches. The germline CDR1 and CDR2 sequences are SEHNR and FQNEAQ (reference sequence). Written as DNA, the CDR3 is TGTGCCAGCAGCTTAAATCCCGGGACAGGGATTCATACTGAAGCTTTCTTT. It is translated as CASSLNPGTGIHTEAFF.

The J gene is TRBJ2-7, the V gene TRBV19; TRBD1 matches 8 bases. Germline loops: CDR1 LNHDA, CDR2 SQIVND (reference sequence). With 8 bases clipped from V and 4 bases from J, the junction kept 10 bases outside the gene matches. The CDR3 consists of 14 residues. The CDR3 region is CASSAAGGEYEQYF. The CDR3 coding sequence is TGTGCCAGTTCGGCGGCAGGGGGCGAGTACGAGCAGTACTTC.

The CDR3 is CASSSGGTYEQYF. The CDR3 nucleotides read TGTGCCAGCAGTTCAGGGGGTACCTACGAGCAGTACTTC. The V call is TRBV6-5, the J call TRBJ2-7; 7 positions agree with TRBD1. The CDR3 sequence is 13 residues long. Per germline, CDR1 MNHEY and CDR2 SVGAGI. V lost 4 bases and J lost 2; bases outside the gene matches: 2.

This clone came up once. The V gene is TRBV7-9, the J gene TRBJ2-1; 7 nucleotides line up with TRBD2. In germline, CDR1 is SEHNR, CDR2 FQNEAQ (reference sequence). The junction had 12 bases not matched to a gene; V was cut back by 2 bases and J by 5 bases. The CDR3 loop spans 17 amino acids. This chain's CDR3 is CASSLSGTGLPDNEQFF. The CDR3 nucleotides are TGTGCCAGCAGCTTAAGTGGGACGGGACTACCTGACAATGAGCAGTTCTTC.